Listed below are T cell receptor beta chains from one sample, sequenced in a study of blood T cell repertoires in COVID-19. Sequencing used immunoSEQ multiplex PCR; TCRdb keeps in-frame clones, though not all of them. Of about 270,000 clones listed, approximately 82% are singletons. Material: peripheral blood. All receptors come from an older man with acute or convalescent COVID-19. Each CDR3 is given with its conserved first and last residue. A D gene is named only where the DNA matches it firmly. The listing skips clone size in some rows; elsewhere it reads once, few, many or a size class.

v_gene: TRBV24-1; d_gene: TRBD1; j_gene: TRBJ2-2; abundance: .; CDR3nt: TGTGCCACCAGCTGGACAGGGCTGAACACCGGGGAGCTGTTTTTT; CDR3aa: CATSWTGLNTGELFF
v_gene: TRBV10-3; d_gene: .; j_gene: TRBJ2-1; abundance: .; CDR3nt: TGTGCCACGATGGACTTGTCCTACAATGAGCAGTTCTTC; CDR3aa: CATMDLSYNEQFF
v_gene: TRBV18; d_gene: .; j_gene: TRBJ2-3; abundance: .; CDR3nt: TGTGCCAGCTCACCGAGTAGCGTGAGCACAGATACGCAGTATTTT; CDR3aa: CASSPSSVSTDTQYF
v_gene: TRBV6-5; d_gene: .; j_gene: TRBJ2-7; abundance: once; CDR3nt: TGTGCCAGCAGTTACGCGACAGGACCCTACGAGCAGTACTTC; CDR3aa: CASSYATGPYEQYF
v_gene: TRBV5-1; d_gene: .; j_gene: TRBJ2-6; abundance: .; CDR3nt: TGCGCCAGCAGCTCAACGGGGGTGACAGGGGCCAACGTCCTGACTTTC; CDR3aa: CASSSTGVTGANVLTF
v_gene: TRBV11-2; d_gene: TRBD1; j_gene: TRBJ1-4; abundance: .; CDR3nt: TGTGCCAGCAGCTTAGCCATCACCGGGACAGGGAATGAAAAACTGTTTTTT; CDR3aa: CASSLAITGTGNEKLFF
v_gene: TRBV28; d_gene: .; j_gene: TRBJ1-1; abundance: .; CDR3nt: TGTGCCAGCAGTTTTGCGAGGAAAGCTTTCTTT; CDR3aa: CASSFARKAFF
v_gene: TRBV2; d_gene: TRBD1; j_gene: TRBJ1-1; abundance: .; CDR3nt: TGTGCCAGCAGTTGGGGACAGGGAGGTGAAGCTTTCTTT; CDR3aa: CASSWGQGGEAFF
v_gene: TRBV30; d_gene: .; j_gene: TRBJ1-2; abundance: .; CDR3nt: TGTGCTTTAATTATCGGAGGTCGTTACACCTTC; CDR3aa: CALIIGGRYTF
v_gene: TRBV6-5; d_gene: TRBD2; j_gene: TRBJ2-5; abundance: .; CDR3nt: TGTGCCAGCAGGGCGGGGGACCAAGAGACCCAGTACTTC; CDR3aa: CASRAGDQETQYF
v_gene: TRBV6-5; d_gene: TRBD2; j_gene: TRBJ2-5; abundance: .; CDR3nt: TGTGCCAGCCTCCCAGCGGGGATGGGTGCGGAGACCCAGTACTTC; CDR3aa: CASLPAGMGAETQYF
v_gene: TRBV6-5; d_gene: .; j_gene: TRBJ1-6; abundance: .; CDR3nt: TGTGCCAGCAGTTACTCGACCCCAACGGCGGGATCACCCCTCCACTTT; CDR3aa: CASSYSTPTAGSPLHF
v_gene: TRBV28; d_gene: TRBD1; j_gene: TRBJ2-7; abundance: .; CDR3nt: TGTGCCAGCAGTGTCCGGGACAGAAGTGCCTACGAGCAGTACTTC; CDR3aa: CASSVRDRSAYEQYF
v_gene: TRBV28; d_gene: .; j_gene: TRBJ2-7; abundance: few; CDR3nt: TGTGCCAGCAGTTTAGCAGGGGCGTTGGGGTACGAGCAGTACTTC; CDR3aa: CASSLAGALGYEQYF
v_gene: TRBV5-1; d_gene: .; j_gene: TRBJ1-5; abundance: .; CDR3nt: TGCGCCAGCAGCTTGGGCCCTACAGGGATCAATCAGCCCCAGCATTTT; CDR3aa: CASSLGPTGINQPQHF
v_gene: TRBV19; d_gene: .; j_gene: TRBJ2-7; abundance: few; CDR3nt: TGTGCCAGTAGTATTATCCGGGGGAGCTCCTACGAGCAGTACTTC; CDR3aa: CASSIIRGSSYEQYF
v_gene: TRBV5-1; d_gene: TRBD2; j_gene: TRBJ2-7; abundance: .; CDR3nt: TGCGCCAGCAGCTTGGCCCAGAGACTAGCGGGAGACACCTACGAGCAGTACTTC; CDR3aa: CASSLAQRLAGDTYEQYF
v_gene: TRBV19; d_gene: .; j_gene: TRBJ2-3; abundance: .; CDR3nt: TGTGCCAGTAGAAATAGCGGAACTAGCACAGATACGCAGTATTTT; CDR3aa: CASRNSGTSTDTQYF
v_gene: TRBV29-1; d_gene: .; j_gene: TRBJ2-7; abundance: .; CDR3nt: TGCAGCGGCTCCGGGACTGGAAACTACGAGCAGTACTTC; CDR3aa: CSGSGTGNYEQYF
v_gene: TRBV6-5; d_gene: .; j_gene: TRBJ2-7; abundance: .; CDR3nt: TGTGCCAGCAGTTACTCGGGGGACATCTACGAGCAGTACTTC; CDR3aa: CASSYSGDIYEQYF
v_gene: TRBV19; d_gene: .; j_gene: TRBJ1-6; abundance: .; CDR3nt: TGTGCCAGTAGCATAAGGACAGATAATTCACCCCTCCACTTT; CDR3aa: CASSIRTDNSPLHF
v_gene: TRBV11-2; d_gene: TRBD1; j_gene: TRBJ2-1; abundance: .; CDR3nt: TGTGCCAGCAGCCCCCAGGGGGCGTACAATGAGCAGTTCTTC; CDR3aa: CASSPQGAYNEQFF
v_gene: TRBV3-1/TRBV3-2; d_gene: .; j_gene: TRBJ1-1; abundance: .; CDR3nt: TGTGCCAGCAGCCCGGACAGTGGGGGCACTGAAGCTTTCTTT; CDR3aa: CASSPDSGGTEAFF
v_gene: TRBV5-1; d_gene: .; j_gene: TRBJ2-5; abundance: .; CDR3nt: TGCGCCAGCAGCTTGGGACAGTCGCGGGAGACCCAGTACTTC; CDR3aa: CASSLGQSRETQYF
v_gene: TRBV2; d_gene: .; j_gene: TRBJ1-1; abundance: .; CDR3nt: TGTGCCAGCACGAGGCGGATGAACACTGAAGCTTTCTTT; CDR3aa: CASTRRMNTEAFF
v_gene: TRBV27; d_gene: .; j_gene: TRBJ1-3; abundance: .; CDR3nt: TGTGCCAGCAGTGCGCTCGGGGAAGGACAGGGAAACACCATATATTTT; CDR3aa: CASSALGEGQGNTIYF
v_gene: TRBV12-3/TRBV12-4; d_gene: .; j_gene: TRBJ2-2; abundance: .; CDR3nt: TGTGCCAGCACCCCGGGGGCCGGGGAGCTGTTTTTT; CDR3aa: CASTPGAGELFF
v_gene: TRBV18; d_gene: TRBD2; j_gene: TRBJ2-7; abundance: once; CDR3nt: TGTGCCAGCTCACAGTCCCGGCGAAGCGGGAGAAACGAGCAGTACTTC; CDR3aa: CASSQSRRSGRNEQYF
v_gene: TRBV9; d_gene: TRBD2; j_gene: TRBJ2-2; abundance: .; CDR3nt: TGTGCCAGCAGCGTCGGGAGTGGCGGGAGCTCGACCGGGGAGCTGTTTTTT; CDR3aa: CASSVGSGGSSTGELFF
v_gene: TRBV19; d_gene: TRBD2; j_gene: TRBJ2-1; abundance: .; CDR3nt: TGTGCCAGTAGTATAGATAAGCGGGAGAACTACAATGAGCAGTTCTTC; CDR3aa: CASSIDKRENYNEQFF
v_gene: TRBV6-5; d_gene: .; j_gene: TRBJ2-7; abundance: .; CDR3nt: TGTGCCAGCAGTTACTCGAGGGACAACTACTACGAGCAGTACTTC; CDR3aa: CASSYSRDNYYEQYF
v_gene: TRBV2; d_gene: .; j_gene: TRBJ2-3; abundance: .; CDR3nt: TGTGCCAGCAGTGATCAGCCAGGGGCTCAGTATTTT; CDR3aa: CASSDQPGAQYF
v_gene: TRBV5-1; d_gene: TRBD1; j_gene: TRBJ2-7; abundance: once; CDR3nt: TGCGCCAGCAGCTCAGGACAGGGTCCCTACGAGCAGTACTTC; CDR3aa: CASSSGQGPYEQYF
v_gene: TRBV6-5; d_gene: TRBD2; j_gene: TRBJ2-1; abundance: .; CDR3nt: TGTGCCAGCATTATTATAGCGGGGGAGTACAATGAGCAGTTCTTC; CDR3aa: CASIIIAGEYNEQFF
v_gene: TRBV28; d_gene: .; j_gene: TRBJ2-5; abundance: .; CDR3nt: TGTGCCAGCACCAGAATCGGGACTCTGGAGACCCAGTACTTC; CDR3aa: CASTRIGTLETQYF
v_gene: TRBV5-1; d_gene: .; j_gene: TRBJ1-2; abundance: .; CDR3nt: TGCGCCAGCAGCTTGGATGGGGGGAGCTTCGATGGCTACACCTTC; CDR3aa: CASSLDGGSFDGYTF
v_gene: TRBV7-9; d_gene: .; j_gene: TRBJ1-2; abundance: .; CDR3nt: TGTGCCAGCAGCTTTGGAACCGGGGGGCGCTATGGCTACACCTTC; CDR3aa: CASSFGTGGRYGYTF
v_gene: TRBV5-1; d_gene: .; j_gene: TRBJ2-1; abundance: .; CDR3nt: TGCGCCAGCAGCTCCTCCGCGGGACTGGGCTCTAATGAGCAGTTCTTC; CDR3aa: CASSSSAGLGSNEQFF
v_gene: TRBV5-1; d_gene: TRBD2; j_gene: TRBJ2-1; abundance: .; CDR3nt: TGCGCCAGCAGGCCGACTAGCGGGGTGTCGAATGAGCAGTTCTTC; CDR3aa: CASRPTSGVSNEQFF
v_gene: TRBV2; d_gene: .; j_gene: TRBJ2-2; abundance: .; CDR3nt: TGTGCCAGCATGCGCGGCGGGACTTCCACCGGGGAGCTGTTTTTT; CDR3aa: CASMRGGTSTGELFF
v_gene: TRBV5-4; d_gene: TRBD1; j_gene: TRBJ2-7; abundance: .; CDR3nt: TGTGCCAGCAGCCAGGACAGGGTGTCTCGGGAGCAGTACTTC; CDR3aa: CASSQDRVSREQYF
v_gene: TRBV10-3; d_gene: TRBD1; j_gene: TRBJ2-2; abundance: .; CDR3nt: TGTGCCGCGCAGGGGGCGCGAACCGGGGAGCTGTTTTTT; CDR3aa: CAAQGARTGELFF
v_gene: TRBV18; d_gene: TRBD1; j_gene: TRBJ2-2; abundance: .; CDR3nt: TGTGCCAGCTCACCCCCGGGACAGGGTGGCACCGGGGAGCTGTTTTTT; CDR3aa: CASSPPGQGGTGELFF
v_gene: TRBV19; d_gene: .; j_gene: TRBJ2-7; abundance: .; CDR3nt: TGTGCCAGTAGTACCCGCGACTCCCAGCGCTTGGGTGAGCAGTACTTC; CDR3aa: CASSTRDSQRLGEQYF
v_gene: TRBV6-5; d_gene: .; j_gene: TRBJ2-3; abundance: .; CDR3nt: TGTGCCAGCACTCCGAGGGCCAGGCCAAGAGATACGCAGTATTTT; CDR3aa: CASTPRARPRDTQYF